This TCR beta chain was documented in a study of breast tumors, draining lymph nodes, adjacent tissues (TCRdb year 2016). Describing the broader study: In breast cancer patients, the study compared the TCR beta repertoires of tumor, adjacent nontumor tissue and axillary lymph nodes. The study was designed to assess the relationships and possible T-cell exchange between tumor, surrounding tissue and draining lymph node repertoires in human breast cancer.

In its sample, this clonotype was seen a few times. Which antigen it targets is not known. No base-level quality is on record; no much larger clone is a single base apart. What the work shows at the level of the full study, not this receptor alone: The data were considered consistent with the idea that most tumor T cells come from the lymph node and then expand in tumor tissue. Tumor and nontumor tissue repertoires were significantly more similar in luminal-like than in basal-like breast cancer. Rather than being directly demonstrated, the conclusion that tumor T cells originate in lymph nodes was presented as consistent with a hypothesis. Tumor T-cell repertoires showed less diversity than lymph node repertoires and more diversity than nontumor tissue repertoires, and tumor T-cell repertoires showed preferential V and J gene usage.

The lymph node samples were taken from the axillary draining lymph nodes of breast cancer patients. Sequencing used an Illumina HiSeq 2000. Multiplex PCR amplification was used to generate the TCR beta chain libraries. High-throughput sequencing was used to analyze the amplified TCR beta chain products. TCRdb reprocessing: public reads trimmed at Q25 with fastp, clones called with MiXCR, in-frame beta chains kept. Rows with a matching CDR3 protein are joined into one entry that keeps the most common DNA and genes. The sample records some 150,000 distinct CDR3 sequences, around 24% of which are singletons. The ten biggest clones cover 2.5% to 3% of the sample. The germline V gene (reference sequence) specifies DFQATT as CDR1 and SNEGSKA as CDR2. Taken from cysteine to phenylalanine, the CDR3 has 10 residues. Only the CDR3 DNA is retained, 30 bases long and in frame from the first base. Clipping removes 3 bases from V and 12 bases from J, with 4 as the unmatched junction base count.

This TCR derives from a female donor with breast cancer. Some clones in this sample may be carry-over from other donors' samples. The chain employs TRBV20-1 and TRBJ1-2; 7 middle bases align to TRBD1. What was sequenced was axillary lymph node tissue. The CDR3 has the sequence CSASPGGDTF. DNA sequence: TGCAGTGCTAGCCCAGGGGGGGACACCTTC.